Listed below are T cell receptor beta chains from one sample, sequenced in a study of cytomegalovirus exposure and HLA in healthy donors. The table came from immunoSEQ multiplex PCR; TCRdb's copy has only in-frame clones and leaves some out. The sample has about 190,000 clones; 70% to 75% are singletons. Sequenced material: PBMCs. These receptors were obtained from a man under 40 in good health and CMV-seropositive. CDR3s include the opening cysteine and the closing phenylalanine or tryptophan. D genes are given only for firm matches. Part of the rows lack a size; the others show once, few, many or a class for expanded clones.

NA	TRBV4-3	TRBJ2-6	NA	CASSQEGRTASGANVLTF	TGCGCCAGCAGCCAAGAAGGACGGACAGCCTCTGGGGCCAACGTCCTGACTTTC
NA	TRBV7-3	TRBJ2-1	TRBD2	CASSETSGIYNEQFF	TGTGCCAGCAGCGAAACTAGCGGGATCTACAATGAGCAGTTCTTC
few	TRBV5-1	TRBJ1-1	NA	CASSAGREGTEAFF	TGCGCCAGCAGCGCCGGGAGGGAAGGGACTGAAGCTTTCTTT
few	TRBV19	TRBJ2-7	TRBD2	CASSSAGGRSHEQYF	TGTGCCAGTAGTTCCGCCGGCGGGAGGAGCCACGAGCAGTACTTC
once	TRBV28	TRBJ2-7	TRBD2	CASSRTSGYEQYF	TGTGCCAGCAGTCGGACTAGCGGATACGAGCAGTACTTC
NA	TRBV7-2	TRBJ1-2	NA	CASILMDRTNYGYTF	TGTGCCAGCATCCTAATGGACAGAACTAACTATGGCTACACCTTC
NA	TRBV5-6	TRBJ2-2	TRBD2	CASSLVRFGLADTGELFF	TGTGCCAGCAGCTTGGTACGGTTTGGGCTAGCGGACACCGGGGAGCTGTTTTTT
NA	TRBV9	TRBJ1-6	NA	CASSVEGQNSPLHF	TGTGCCAGCAGCGTAGAGGGACAAAATTCACCCCTCCACTTT
NA	TRBV6-5	TRBJ2-7	TRBD1	CASSSPTGVGYEQYF	TGTGCCAGCAGTTCCCCGACAGGGGTGGGCTACGAGCAGTACTTC
NA	TRBV29-1	TRBJ1-2	NA	CSVDREVGRAGGYTF	TGCAGCGTTGATAGGGAGGTGGGAAGGGCAGGTGGCTACACCTTC
NA	TRBV4-3	TRBJ2-6	NA	CASSQRGSGANVLTF	TGCGCCAGCAGCCAACGGGGCTCTGGGGCCAACGTCCTGACTTTC
NA	TRBV7-3	TRBJ2-1	TRBD2	CASSPGTRPFEQFF	TGTGCCAGCAGCCCCGGGACTAGACCCTTCGAGCAGTTCTTC
NA	TRBV5-4	TRBJ2-4	NA	CASSLDRGTKNIQYF	TGTGCCAGCAGCTTGGACCGCGGGACCAAAAACATTCAGTACTTC
once	TRBV10-3	TRBJ1-2	TRBD1	CAISESRTGLGYTF	TGTGCCATCAGTGAGTCCCGGACAGGGCTGGGCTACACCTTC
NA	TRBV6-6	TRBJ1-1	NA	CASSYSGATSAFF	TGTGCCAGCAGTTACTCAGGGGCGACGTCGGCTTTCTTT
NA	TRBV27	TRBJ1-2	NA	CASSLGGADGYTF	TGTGCCAGCAGCTTGGGGGGTGCTGATGGCTACACCTTC
NA	TRBV6-5	TRBJ2-5	TRBD1	CASSFPTGPTYF	TGTGCCAGCAGTTTCCCGACAGGGCCCACGTACTTC
NA	TRBV1	TRBJ2-7	NA	CTSSTQTSGDPYEQYF	TGCACCAGCAGCACCCAGACTAGCGGGGACCCCTACGAGCAGTACTTC
NA	TRBV9	TRBJ2-3	TRBD2	CASSAGTSGRVSTDTQYF	TGTGCCAGCAGCGCGGGGACTAGCGGGAGAGTTAGCACAGATACGCAGTATTTT
NA	TRBV7-2	TRBJ2-3	NA	CASSSYKFTDTQYF	TGTGCCAGCAGCTCATACAAGTTCACAGATACGCAGTATTTT
few	TRBV20-1	TRBJ2-1	NA	CSARDLYEQFF	TGCAGTGCTAGAGACCTCTATGAGCAGTTCTTC
NA	TRBV30	TRBJ2-2	NA	CASIQGITGELFF	TGTGCCTCCATTCAGGGTATCACCGGGGAGCTGTTTTTT
NA	TRBV20-1	TRBJ2-1	NA	CSARQRSEQFF	TGCAGTGCTAGGCAGCGGAGTGAGCAGTTCTTC
NA	TRBV6-5	TRBJ1-1	NA	CASTETRGFKAFF	TGTGCCAGCACCGAGACTCGGGGATTTAAAGCTTTCTTT
NA	TRBV6-5	TRBJ2-7	TRBD2	CATRAGGMNEQYF	TGTGCCACCCGCGCGGGGGGTATGAACGAGCAGTACTTC
NA	TRBV5-6	TRBJ2-7	TRBD1	CASSWTGDELYF	TGTGCCAGCAGCTGGACAGGGGACGAGCTGTACTTC
NA	TRBV5-4	TRBJ2-2	TRBD2	CASSPPGGAGRGTGELFF	TGTGCCAGCAGCCCCCCGGGGGGAGCGGGGAGGGGCACCGGGGAGCTGTTTTTT
few	TRBV5-4	TRBJ2-1	TRBD1	CASSLDGGQGYNEQFF	TGTGCCAGCAGCTTGGATGGGGGACAGGGGTACAATGAGCAGTTCTTC
NA	TRBV27	TRBJ1-1	NA	CASSSRDTEAFF	TGTGCCAGCAGTTCCAGGGACACTGAAGCTTTCTTT
few	TRBV2	TRBJ2-5	TRBD2	CASSFRGGQETQYF	TGTGCCAGCTCCTTTCGGGGGGGCCAAGAGACCCAGTACTTC
NA	TRBV5-1	TRBJ2-7	NA	CASSRTASPYEQYF	TGCGCCAGCAGCCGGACAGCGAGTCCCTACGAGCAGTACTTC
few	TRBV7-2	TRBJ2-5	NA	CASSRDPQETQYF	TGTGCCAGCAGCCGGGATCCCCAAGAGACCCAGTACTTC
NA	TRBV5-6	TRBJ2-7	NA	CASSLAAKPYEQYF	TGTGCCAGCAGCTTGGCCGCCAAGCCCTACGAGCAGTACTTC
NA	TRBV5-1	TRBJ2-7	NA	CASSLGGTQYF	TGCGCCAGCAGCTTGGGAGGTACGCAGTACTTC
few	TRBV4-2	TRBJ1-2	NA	CASSPGQNYGYTF	TGTGCCAGCAGCCCTGGACAGAACTATGGCTACACCTTC
once	TRBV7-9	TRBJ1-5	TRBD1	CASSSTGGGNQPQHF	TGTGCCAGCAGCTCGACAGGGGGGGGAAATCAGCCCCAGCATTTT
NA	TRBV13	TRBJ2-3	TRBD1	CASSFRGLATDTQYF	TGTGCCAGCAGCTTCAGGGGGCTGGCCACAGATACGCAGTATTTT
NA	TRBV30	TRBJ2-3	NA	CAWSDARRDTQYF	TGTGCCTGGAGTGATGCCCGGAGGGATACGCAGTATTTT
NA	TRBV7-9	TRBJ1-2	NA	CASSQPTGLYGYTF	TGTGCCAGCAGCCAGCCTACAGGGCTCTATGGCTACACCTTC
NA	TRBV2	TRBJ2-7	TRBD2	CASSTASGGAPEQYF	TGTGCCAGCAGTACAGCTAGCGGGGGGGCCCCTGAGCAGTACTTC
NA	TRBV30	TRBJ2-7	NA	CASEGAGATYEQYF	TGTGCCTCCGAGGGTGCAGGGGCTACCTACGAGCAGTACTTC
NA	TRBV2	TRBJ1-1	NA	CASRPQVMNTEAFF	TGTGCCAGCAGGCCACAGGTTATGAACACTGAAGCTTTCTTT
NA	TRBV7-8	TRBJ1-2	TRBD1	CASSPETWTGPIGYTF	TGTGCCAGCAGCCCCGAGACCTGGACAGGGCCTATCGGCTACACCTTC
NA	TRBV6-5	TRBJ2-2	TRBD1	CASSSPGQGPTGELFF	TGTGCCAGCAGTTCTCCGGGACAGGGACCCACCGGGGAGCTGTTTTTT
few	TRBV7-9	TRBJ2-2	TRBD2	CASSFSGSGGTGELFF	TGTGCCAGCAGTTTTAGCGGGAGTGGTGGAACCGGGGAGCTGTTTTTT
NA	TRBV9	TRBJ2-5	TRBD2	CASSRPRTSGVEGETQYF	TGTGCCAGCAGTCGCCCCCGGACTAGCGGGGTCGAAGGAGAGACCCAGTACTTC